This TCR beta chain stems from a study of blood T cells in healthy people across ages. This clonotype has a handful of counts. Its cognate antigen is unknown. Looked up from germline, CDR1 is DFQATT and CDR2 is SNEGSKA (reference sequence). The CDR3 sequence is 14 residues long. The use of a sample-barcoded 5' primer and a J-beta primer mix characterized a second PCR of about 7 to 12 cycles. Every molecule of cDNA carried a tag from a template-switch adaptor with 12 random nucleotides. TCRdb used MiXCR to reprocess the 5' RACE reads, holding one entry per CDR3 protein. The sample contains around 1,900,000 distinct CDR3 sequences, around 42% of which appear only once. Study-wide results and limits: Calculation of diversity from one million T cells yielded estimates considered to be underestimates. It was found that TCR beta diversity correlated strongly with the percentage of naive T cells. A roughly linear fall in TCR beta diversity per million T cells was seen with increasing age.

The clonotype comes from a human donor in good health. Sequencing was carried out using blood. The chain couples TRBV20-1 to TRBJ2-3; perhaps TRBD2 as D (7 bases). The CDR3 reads CTPLRGPSTDTQYF. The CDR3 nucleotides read TGCACCCCCCTGCGGGGGCCTAGCACAGATACGCAGTATTTT.